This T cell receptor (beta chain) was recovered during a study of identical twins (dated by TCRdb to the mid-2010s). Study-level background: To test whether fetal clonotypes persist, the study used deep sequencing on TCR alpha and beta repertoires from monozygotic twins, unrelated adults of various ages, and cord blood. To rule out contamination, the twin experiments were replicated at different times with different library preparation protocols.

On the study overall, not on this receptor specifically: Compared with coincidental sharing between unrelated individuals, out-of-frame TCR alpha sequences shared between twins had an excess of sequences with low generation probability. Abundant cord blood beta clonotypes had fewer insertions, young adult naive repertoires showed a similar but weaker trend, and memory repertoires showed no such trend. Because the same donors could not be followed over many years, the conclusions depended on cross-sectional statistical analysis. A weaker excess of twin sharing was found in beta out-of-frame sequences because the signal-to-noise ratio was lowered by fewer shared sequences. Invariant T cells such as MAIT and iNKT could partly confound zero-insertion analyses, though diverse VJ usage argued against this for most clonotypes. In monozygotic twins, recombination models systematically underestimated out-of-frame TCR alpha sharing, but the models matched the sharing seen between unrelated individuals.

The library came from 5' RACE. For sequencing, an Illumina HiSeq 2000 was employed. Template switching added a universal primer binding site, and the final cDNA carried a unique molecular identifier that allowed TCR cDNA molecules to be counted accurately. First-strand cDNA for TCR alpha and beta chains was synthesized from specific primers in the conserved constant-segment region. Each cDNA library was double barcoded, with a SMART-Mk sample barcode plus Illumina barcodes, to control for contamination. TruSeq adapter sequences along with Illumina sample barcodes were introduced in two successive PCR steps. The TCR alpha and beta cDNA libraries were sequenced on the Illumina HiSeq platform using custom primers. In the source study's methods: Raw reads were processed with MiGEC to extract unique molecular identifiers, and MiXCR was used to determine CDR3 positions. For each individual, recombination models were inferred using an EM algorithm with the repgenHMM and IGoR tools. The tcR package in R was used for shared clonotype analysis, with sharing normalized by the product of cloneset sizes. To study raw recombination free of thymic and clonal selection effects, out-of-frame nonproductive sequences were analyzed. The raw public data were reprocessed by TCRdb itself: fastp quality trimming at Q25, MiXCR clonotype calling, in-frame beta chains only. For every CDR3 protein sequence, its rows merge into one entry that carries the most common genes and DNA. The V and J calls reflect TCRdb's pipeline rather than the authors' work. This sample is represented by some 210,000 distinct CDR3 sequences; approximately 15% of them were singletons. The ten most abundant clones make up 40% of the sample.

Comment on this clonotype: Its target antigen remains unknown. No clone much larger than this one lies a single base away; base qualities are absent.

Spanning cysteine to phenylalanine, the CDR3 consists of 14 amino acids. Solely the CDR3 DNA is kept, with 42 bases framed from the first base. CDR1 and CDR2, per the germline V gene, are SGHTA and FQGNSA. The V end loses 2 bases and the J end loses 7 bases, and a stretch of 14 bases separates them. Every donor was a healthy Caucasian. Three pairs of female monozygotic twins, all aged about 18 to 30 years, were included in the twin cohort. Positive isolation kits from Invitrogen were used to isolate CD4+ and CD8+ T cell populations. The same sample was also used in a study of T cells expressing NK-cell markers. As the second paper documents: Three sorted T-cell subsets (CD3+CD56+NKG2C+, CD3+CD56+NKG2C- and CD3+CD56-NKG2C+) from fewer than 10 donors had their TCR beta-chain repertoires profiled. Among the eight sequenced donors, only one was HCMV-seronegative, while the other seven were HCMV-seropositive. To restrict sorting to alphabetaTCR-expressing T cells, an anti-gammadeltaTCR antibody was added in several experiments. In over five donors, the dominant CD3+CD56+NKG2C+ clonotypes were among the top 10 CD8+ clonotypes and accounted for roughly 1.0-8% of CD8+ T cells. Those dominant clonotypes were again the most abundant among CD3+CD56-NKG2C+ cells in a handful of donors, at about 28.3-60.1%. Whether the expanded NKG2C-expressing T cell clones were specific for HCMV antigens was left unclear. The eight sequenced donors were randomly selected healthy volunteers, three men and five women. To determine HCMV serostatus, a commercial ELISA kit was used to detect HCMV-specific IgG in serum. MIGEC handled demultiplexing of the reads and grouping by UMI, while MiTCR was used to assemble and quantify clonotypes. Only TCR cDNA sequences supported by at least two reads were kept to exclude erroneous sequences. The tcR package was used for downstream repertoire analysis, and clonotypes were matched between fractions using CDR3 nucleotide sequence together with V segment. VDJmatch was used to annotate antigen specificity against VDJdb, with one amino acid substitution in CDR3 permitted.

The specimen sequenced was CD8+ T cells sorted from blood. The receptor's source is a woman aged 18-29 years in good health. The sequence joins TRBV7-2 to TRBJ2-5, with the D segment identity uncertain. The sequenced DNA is TGTGCCAGCAGCTTATTGCGTTTCGCAGGGACCCAGTACTTC. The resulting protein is CASSLLRFAGTQYF.